These 27 T cell receptor beta chains were sequenced from one sample in a study of shared clonotypes between healthy human individuals. Sequenced by immunoSEQ multiplex PCR; TCRdb stores in-frame clones only, minus some. The repertoire holds about 500,000 clones, with around 77% as singletons. Sequenced: PBMCs. The receptors come from a woman aged 40-49 years in good health. Some clones in this sample may be carry-over from other donors' samples.

The V and J genes are TRBV2 and TRBJ2-1; TRBD2 matches at 13 bases. The germline V gene has CDR1 SNHLY and CDR2 FYNNEI. This CDR3 has 18 amino acids. Trimming took 5 bases from V and 8 from J; bases not matched to a gene: 15. DNA of the CDR3: TGTGCCAGCAGTACCGGGACTAGCGGGACTTTTATCAGCGATGAGCAGTTCTTC. Protein product: CASSTGTSGTFISDEQFF.

The chain joins TRBV4-1 to TRBJ1-5; D gene uncertain. V shed 0 bases and J shed 0 bases, with 9 bases lying between them. This CDR3 is built from 16 residues. CDR1 is MGHRA and CDR2 is YSYEKL in the germline V gene. The CDR3 sequence: CASSQDQGFSNQPQHF. The CDR3 DNA is TGCGCCAGCAGCCAAGATCAAGGATTTAGCAATCAGCCCCAGCATTTT.

The V call is TRBV6-5, the J call TRBJ2-6; D not resolved. Deletions cut 6 bases from V and 2 bases from J, with 8 bases between. The germline V gene has CDR1 MNHEY and CDR2 SVGAGI. The length of the CDR3 is 14 residues. The CDR3 DNA reads as TGTGCCAGCAGGAGGTTTACTGGGGCCAACGTCCTGACTTTC. Protein product: CASRRFTGANVLTF.

This clone appeared once. V and J are TRBV5-6 and TRBJ2-7; TRBD2 might be the D (6 bases). V lost 0 bases to trimming and J lost 3 bases, with 10 bases between them. The CDR3 length is 14 residues. CDR1 is SGHDT and CDR2 is YYEEEE in the germline V gene. DNA for the CDR3: TGTGCCAGCAGCTTGGCCATTAGCGGCTACGAGCAGTACTTC. Protein sequence: CASSLAISGYEQYF.

This clone has ten or more counts. The chain recombines TRBV19 with TRBJ2-7; 12 bases agree with TRBD1. Germline CDR1 and CDR2: LNHDA and SQIVND (reference sequence). J was trimmed by 6 bases and V by 1 base; bases with no gene match: 7. The CDR3 length is 16 residues. The DNA of the CDR3 is TGTGCCAGTAGTATAGGTGCCGGGACAGGGGGCAGCGAGCAGTACTTC. As protein: CASSIGAGTGGSEQYF.

The V gene is TRBV7-2, the J gene TRBJ2-7, with a tentative D call TRBD2 (5 bases). The CDR3 has 14 residues. Deletions cut 0 bases from V and 3 bases from J, with 9 bases between. Germline assignment: CDR1 SGHTA and CDR2 FQGNSA. CDR3 nucleotide sequence: TGTGCCAGCAGCTTAGCTGGACTCAACTACGAGCAGTACTTC. Translated, it gives CASSLAGLNYEQYF.

The gene calls are TRBV6-6 and TRBJ2-1; TRBD2 agrees at 14 bases. Germline CDR1 reads MNHNY; CDR2 reads SVGAGI (reference sequence). V dropped 4 bases and J dropped 9; count of bases not matched to a gene: 5. The CDR3 spans 15 residues. The CDR3 sequence is CASSSGTSGSGEQFF. In nucleotides, the CDR3 is TGTGCCAGCAGTTCCGGGACTAGCGGGAGTGGTGAGCAGTTCTTC.

Of note for this clone: A much larger clonotype is one base distant, so this may be a read error. The same CDR3 is also encoded by other DNA sequences in this sample. The chain links TRBV6-5 to TRBJ2-7, with D unclear. CDR1 and CDR2 from the germline V gene are MNHEY and SVGAGI. V lost 0 bases to trimming and J lost 0 bases, with 6 bases between them. The CDR3 runs 14 residues. CDR3 bases: TGTGCCAGCAGTTACTCGGACGGCTCCTACGAGCAGTACTTC. Its protein product is CASSYSDGSYEQYF.

Regarding this clone: The sample holds other DNA sequences that translate to the same CDR3. The chain couples TRBV30 to TRBJ1-3; D possibly corresponds to TRBD1 (5 bases). Germline values: CDR1 GTSNPN, CDR2 SVGIG (reference sequence). There are 12 residues in the CDR3. In DNA form, the CDR3 reads TGTGCTGCAGGGTTGTTGGCAAACACCATATATTTT. Its translation: CAAGLLANTIYF.

V gene TRBV9 combines with J gene TRBJ2-7, with TRBD2 matching over 8 bases. V lost 7 bases, J lost 5 bases, and 8 bases stayed unmatched. Germline CDR1 and CDR2: SGDLS and YYNGEE. The CDR3 sequence is 13 residues long. The CDR3 is CASLSGISHEQYF. The CDR3, as DNA: TGTGCCAGCCTTAGCGGGATTTCTCACGAGCAGTACTTC.

About this clone: A read error likely explains this, since a far larger clone differs by one base. V gene TRBV10-3 combines with J gene TRBJ1-1, with TRBD1 matching over 8 bases. Germline trimming cut 8 bases from V and 3 bases from J; bases unmatched to any gene: 11. Germline V CDR1 and CDR2: ENHRY, SYGVKD. The CDR3 spans 15 residues. CDR3 loop: CAIGVDRVQDTEAFF. As DNA, the CDR3 is TGTGCCATCGGCGTGGACAGGGTGCAGGACACTGAAGCTTTCTTT.

With regard to this clone: Other nucleotide sequences from this sample produce the same CDR3. The chain combines TRBV5-1 with TRBJ1-1, with unresolved D. Trimming took off 4 bases at V and 8 bases at J, with 12 bases between the two ends. Per the germline V gene, CDR1 is SGHRS and CDR2 is YFSETQ. CDR3 size: 12 residues. The CDR3 region is CASSGETTEAFF. DNA of the CDR3: TGCGCCAGCAGCGGAGAGACCACCGAAGCTTTCTTT. Looking up the rest from reference TRBV5-1 and TRBJ1-1 gives the full variable domain: KAGVTQTPRYLIKTRGQQVTLSCSPISGHRSVSWYQQTPGQGLQFLFEYFSETQRNKGNFPGRFSGRQFSNSRSEMNVSTLELGDSALYLCASSGETTEAFFGQGTRLTVV.

This clone has a handful of counts. The chain joins TRBV19 to TRBJ1-5; D call uncertain. V lost 2 bases and J 5 bases, leaving 13 bases between the germline ends. CDR1 and CDR2 from the germline V gene are LNHDA and SQIVND (reference sequence). CDR3 length: 15 residues. Here the CDR3 reads CASSITGREYQPQHF. The CDR3 nucleotides are TGTGCCAGTAGTATAACCGGGAGGGAATATCAGCCCCAGCATTTT.

The rearrangement links TRBV7-6 to TRBJ1-2, with a tentative D call TRBD1 (6 bases). Trimming took 3 bases from V and 9 from J, leaving 14 bases between them. Germline V gene data show CDR1 as SGHVS and CDR2 as FNYEAQ. CDR3 length: 13 amino acids. CDR3 loop: CASSFGQQYSYTF. In DNA form, the CDR3 reads TGTGCCAGCAGCTTCGGACAGCAGTATAGCTACACCTTC.

This clone appeared a few times. A far larger clone is a single base away, which makes a read error likely. The genes are TRBV30 and TRBJ2-2; unclear D gene. Germline values: CDR1 GTSNPN, CDR2 SVGIG (reference sequence). This CDR3 has 14 residues. CDR3 residues: CARSRVGLYGELFF. The CDR3 DNA reads TGTGCCCGGAGTCGGGTAGGGTTGTACGGGGAGCTGTTTTTT.

V and J are TRBV28 and TRBJ1-2; the D gene is possibly TRBD1 (6 bases). This CDR3 has 15 amino acids. Germline-derived CDR1 and CDR2 are MDHEN and SYDVKM. Trimming left V 6 bases short and J 0 bases short, with 14 bases between. The CDR3 DNA reads TGTGCCAGCAGCCTATCCGGACAGCCTAACTATGGCTACACCTTC. Its translation: CASSLSGQPNYGYTF.

This clone occurred once. The chain links TRBV7-9 to TRBJ2-7; D might be TRBD2 (5 bases). Germline V CDR1 and CDR2: SEHNR, FQNEAQ (reference sequence). The CDR3 spans 14 residues. V was trimmed by 3 bases and J by 4 bases, leaving 13 bases between them. CDR3 protein: CASSLSGKGYEQYF. The CDR3 bases are TGTGCCAGCAGCTTGTCGGGGAAGGGATACGAGCAGTACTTC.

In its sample, this clone was seen many times. Other DNA sequences within the sample encode an identical CDR3. The rearrangement uses TRBV6-5 and TRBJ2-7; no clear D gene. The germline V gene has CDR1 MNHEY and CDR2 SVGAGI. This CDR3 has 12 residues. V was shortened by 0 bases and J by 2 bases, with 2 bases between the two germline ends. The CDR3 sequence is CASSYSPYEQYF. As DNA, the CDR3 is TGTGCCAGCAGTTACTCGCCCTACGAGCAGTACTTC.

V is TRBV5-4 and J is TRBJ1-1; TRBD1 might be the D (5 bases). Deletions cut 4 bases from V and 6 bases from J, with 19 bases between. The germline gives CDR1 SGHNT, CDR2 YYREEE (reference sequence). The CDR3 length is 15 residues. The CDR3 DNA is TGTGCCAGCAGCCAACCGACGACAGAGATGGCTGAAGCTTTCTTT. This encodes CASSQPTTEMAEAFF.

This clone was observed a few times. The chain links TRBV11-2 to TRBJ2-5, with 15 bases matching TRBD2. The DNA end is a closer match to TRBJ2-7, so the J assignment may be wrong. The germline CDR1 and CDR2 sequences are SGHAT and FQNNGV. CDR3 length equals 19 residues. The CDR3 here is CASSFNPGLAGGDSYEQYF. CDR3 sequence (DNA): TGTGCCAGCAGCTTCAACCCGGGACTAGCGGGAGGAGACTCCTACGAGCAGTACTTC.

This chain connects TRBV14 to TRBJ2-1; D assignment may be TRBD1 or TRBD2 (6 bases each). Germline V CDR1 and CDR2: SGHDN, FVKESK. This CDR3 contains 14 residues. Trimming removed 1 base at V and 10 bases at J, with 14 bases between. The CDR3 DNA follows: TGTGCCAGCAGCCAAGCGTGGGGGGCCGGGGAGCAGTTCTTC. Protein sequence: CASSQAWGAGEQFF.

The chain couples TRBV2 to TRBJ1-1; tentatively, D is TRBD1 (6 bases). Germline CDR1 reads SNHLY; CDR2 reads FYNNEI. Trimming shortened V by 4 bases and J by 2 bases, and 14 bases separated the two germline ends. The CDR3 totals 15 residues. The CDR3 here is CASSAVRGTNTEAFF. In nucleotides, the CDR3 is TGTGCCAGCAGTGCGGTCAGGGGAACCAACACTGAAGCTTTCTTT.

In DNA, the CDR3 is TGTGCCAGCAGCTCCCGGCCGGGACTAGCGGCCTACGAGCAGTACTTC. Its translation: CASSSRPGLAAYEQYF. The chain couples TRBV9 to TRBJ2-7; 11 bases agree with TRBD2. Germline V CDR1 and CDR2: SGDLS, YYNGEE. V was pared by 4 bases and J by 2 bases, with 8 bases of the junction left unmatched. The CDR3 has 16 amino acids.

The chain combines TRBV19 with TRBJ2-3; possible D gene TRBD2, 6 bases. The germline V and J ends were trimmed by 0 bases and 9 bases, with 28 bases remaining between them. This CDR3 contains 19 residues. Germline loops: CDR1 LNHDA, CDR2 SQIVND (reference sequence). CDR3 protein: CASSIDSRVTARAEGTQYF. The CDR3, as DNA: TGTGCCAGTAGTATAGATTCTAGGGTTACCGCCAGGGCGGAGGGCACGCAGTATTTT.

This clone came up many times. The V call is TRBV27, the J call TRBJ1-2; 7 bases align to TRBD1. The length of the CDR3 is 14 residues. V gave up 5 bases and J gave up 4 bases; unmatched junction bases: 7. The germline V gene has CDR1 MNHEY and CDR2 SMNVEV (reference sequence). CDR3 protein: CASSTRTGPYGYTF. The CDR3 DNA reads as TGTGCCAGCAGTACCCGGACAGGCCCCTATGGCTACACCTTC.

The chain employs TRBV2 and TRBJ1-3, with D unresolved. The V gene lost 7 bases and the J gene lost 3 bases, with 10 bases spanning the gap. Germline CDR1 reads SNHLY; CDR2 reads FYNNEI. CDR3 length: 13 residues. The CDR3: CASTAGDGNTIYF. The CDR3, as DNA: TGTGCCAGCACCGCAGGTGATGGAAACACCATATATTTT.

The gene calls are TRBV5-1 and TRBJ2-5; D possibly corresponds to TRBD1 (6 bases). The germline gives CDR1 SGHRS, CDR2 YFSETQ. The CDR3 spans 14 residues. V lost 0 bases and J lost 5, with 11 bases in between. In nucleotides, the CDR3 is TGCGCCAGCAGCTTGGACAGGGTAGCGGAGACCCAGTACTTC. It is translated as CASSLDRVAETQYF.